A single sample gave rise to the 12 T cell receptor beta chains below, sequenced in a study of cytomegalovirus exposure and HLA in healthy donors. Primers: 60 Vbeta forward and 13 Jbeta reverse. Clones were read by immunoSEQ multiplex PCR, and TCRdb kept only the in-frame ones, dropping some. The table includes some 98,000 clones, roughly 80% detected once. Material: PBMCs. The receptors here all came from a man aged 35-49 years in good health and CMV-seronegative.

The chain links TRBV7-6 to TRBJ2-7; D perhaps matches TRBD2 (5 bases). Deletions cut 3 bases from V and 7 bases from J, with 13 bases between. The CDR3 covers 13 residues. Germline CDR1 SGHVS, CDR2 FNYEAQ. CDR3 coding DNA: TGTGCCAGCAGCTTTACCCGGACGGGAGAGCAGTACTTC. Translated, it gives CASSFTRTGEQYF.

The sample holds a few counts of this clone. The chain carries TRBV6-5 and TRBJ1-5; maybe TRBD1 (6 bases). Germline CDR1 is MNHEY and CDR2 is SVGAGI. The CDR3 consists of 15 residues. Between the trimmed V and J ends, which lost 5 bases and 4 bases, there was a span of 15 bases. The CDR3 loop reads CASSPDSGWNQPQHF. In DNA, the CDR3 is TGTGCCAGCAGTCCGGACAGTGGATGGAATCAGCCCCAGCATTTT.

J is TRBJ1-2 and V is TRBV2; D gene unclear. The V gene's germline CDR1 is SNHLY and CDR2 FYNNEI. The CDR3 has 13 residues. The CDR3 DNA sequence: TGTGGGTCGCAGCAGGATATTAACTATGGCTACACCTTC. Translated, it gives CGSQQDINYGYTF.

This clone turned up a few times. V usage is TRBV28 and J usage is TRBJ2-5, with 8 bases fitting TRBD1. Germline assignment: CDR1 MDHEN and CDR2 SYDVKM. The trim removed 7 bases at V and 1 base at J, leaving 8 bases unmatched. The CDR3 extends over 15 amino acids. The CDR3 nucleotides are TGTGCCAGCAACGATCAGCAGGGGGCCCAAGAGACCCAGTACTTC. This gives the protein CASNDQQGAQETQYF.

V gene TRBV5-8 combines with J gene TRBJ1-2, with D perhaps TRBD1 (5 bases). The CDR3 has 17 amino acids. V lost 4 bases and J lost 1, with 20 bases in between. Germline V gene lookup returns CDR1 SGHTS and CDR2 YDEGEE. The CDR3 region has the DNA TGTGCCAGCAGCGGCCTAAAAGACAGCTCAATTAACTATGGCTACACCTTC. Amino acids: CASSGLKDSSINYGYTF.

The count of this clone is one. This sequence joins TRBV28 and TRBJ2-7; possibly TRBD1 for D (6 bases). The CDR3 is 13 residues long. Trimming shortened V by 2 bases and J by 3 bases, and 8 bases separated the two germline ends. Germline CDR1 and CDR2: MDHEN and SYDVKM. The CDR3 DNA reads TGTGCCAGCAGTTTAAAGGGGGTCTACGAGCAGTACTTC. It yields the protein CASSLKGVYEQYF.

This clone was seen only once. This chain connects TRBV7-8 to TRBJ2-5; 8 nucleotides line up with TRBD2. Germline V CDR1 and CDR2: SGHVS, FQNEAQ. The CDR3 has 12 residues. V was clipped by 5 bases and J by 11 bases; unmatched bases: 7. The CDR3 sequence is CASSPGGREQYF. CDR3 DNA: TGTGCCAGCAGCCCGGGGGGGAGAGAGCAGTACTTC.

This chain connects TRBV7-2 to TRBJ2-1; tentative D call: TRBD1 (7 bases). This CDR3 region has 15 residues. Germline-derived CDR1 and CDR2 are SGHTA and FQGNSA. Trimming cost V 4 bases and J 6 bases, with 16 bases left between them. The CDR3 DNA is TGTGCCAGCAGCTCCCAGGGGGGACTCGCCAATGAGCAGTTCTTC. Encoded protein: CASSSQGGLANEQFF.

The V gene is TRBV6-1, the J gene TRBJ2-2; the D is unclear. The CDR3 is 14 residues long. Germline values: CDR1 MNHNS, CDR2 SASEGT. Deletions cut 3 bases from V and 3 bases from J, with 8 bases between. Here the CDR3 reads CASSEWAYTGELFF. The CDR3, as DNA: TGTGCCAGCAGTGAGTGGGCTTACACCGGGGAGCTGTTTTTT.

This clone was counted a few times. This chain links TRBV5-1 with TRBJ2-5, with D perhaps matching TRBD2 (5 bases). Germline lookup yields CDR1 SGHRS and CDR2 YFSETQ. Trimming took off 1 base at V and 5 bases at J, with 15 bases between the two ends. This CDR3 comprises 15 residues. CDR3 bases: TGCGCCAGCAGCTTGATTTCGGCTCGAGGGGAGACCCAGTACTTC. Translated, it gives CASSLISARGETQYF.

This CDR3 is CASSLYAGGSYNEQFF. The CDR3 nucleotides are TGTGCCAGCAGTTTATATGCGGGGGGATCCTACAATGAGCAGTTCTTC. This rearrangement joins TRBV27 to TRBJ2-1, with 8 bases lining up with TRBD2. The CDR3 totals 16 residues. Germline V gene data show CDR1 as MNHEY and CDR2 as SMNVEV (reference sequence). Germline trimming cut 1 base from V and 1 base from J; bases unmatched to any gene: 3.

This clone was counted a few times. This chain uses TRBV6-4 with TRBJ1-2; D gene uncertain. The CDR3 totals 13 residues. CDR1 MRHNA and CDR2 SNTAGT come from the germline V gene. V was shortened by 0 bases and J by 8 bases, with 10 bases between the two germline ends. Here the CDR3 reads CASSDSNSRGYTF. The CDR3 DNA follows: TGTGCCAGCAGTGACTCGAACAGTCGAGGCTACACCTTC.